The present entry profiles one TCR beta chain with its context. The antigen is unknown. TCRdb itself ran the reads through MiXCR, one entry per CDR3 protein. The table includes 110,000 to 150,000 distinct CDR3 sequences, approximately 30% detected once. These data originate in a study of T cell repertoires in cytomegalovirus infection. Study overall: In the study, CMV epitopes included recently identified HLA-C-restricted and well-studied HLA-B-restricted ones. CMV infection and matching HLA type were both indicated by public TCR beta signatures. General study results and limits: Adding up the frequency of public TCR beta families identified people who carried CMV plus the relevant HLA. In two of eight donors, the top clonotype was HLA-C-restricted CMV-specific.

The germline V and J ends were trimmed by 6 bases and 2 bases, with 10 bases remaining between them. The CDR3 has 14 residues. CDR1 is SNHLY and CDR2 is FYNNEI in the germline V gene. Specimen: CD8+ T cells from cultured PBMCs, collected from culture after CMV antigen stimulation. This chain links TRBV2 with TRBJ1-4; no clear D. The origin of this receptor is a human donor in good health (CMV status not recorded). Some clones in this sample may be carry-over from other donors' samples. CDR3 sequence reads: CASSSGLTNEKLFF. Here the CDR3 DNA reads TGTGCCAGCAGCTCGGGGTTGACTAATGAAAAACTGTTTTTT.